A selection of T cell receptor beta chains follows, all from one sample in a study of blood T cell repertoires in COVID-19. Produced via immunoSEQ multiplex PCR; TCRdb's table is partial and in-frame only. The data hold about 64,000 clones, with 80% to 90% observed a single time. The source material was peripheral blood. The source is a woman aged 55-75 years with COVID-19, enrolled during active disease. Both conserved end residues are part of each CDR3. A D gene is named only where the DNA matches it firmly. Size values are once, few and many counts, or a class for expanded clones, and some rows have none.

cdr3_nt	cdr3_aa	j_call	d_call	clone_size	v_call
TGTGCCAGCAGGACAGGGGATTACAATGAGCAGTTCTTC	CASRTGDYNEQFF	TRBJ2-1	TRBD1	NA	TRBV28
TGTGCCAGCAGTTGGGAAAACCCGGGACAGGGAGTAAATGAGCAGTTCTTC	CASSWENPGQGVNEQFF	TRBJ2-1	TRBD1	NA	TRBV6-2/TRBV6-3
TGTGCCAGCAGCGTGGGGACAGCCACCGGGGAGCTGTTTTTT	CASSVGTATGELFF	TRBJ2-2	TRBD1	once	TRBV9
TGTGCCAGCAGCGCGGGAGTTAACTATGGCTACACCTTC	CASSAGVNYGYTF	TRBJ1-2	NA	once	TRBV6-2/TRBV6-3
TGTGCCAGCAGCGTAGGGGCTACCGTCCCTCAAGAGACCCAGTACTTC	CASSVGATVPQETQYF	TRBJ2-5	NA	NA	TRBV9
TGTGCCTGGAACCCCCTAGCGGGTCCCTACGAGCAGTACTTC	CAWNPLAGPYEQYF	TRBJ2-7	TRBD2	once	TRBV30
TGTGCCAGCATGGGGACTTCCTACGAGCAGTACTTC	CASMGTSYEQYF	TRBJ2-7	NA	few	TRBV11-3
TGTGCCAGCAGCCTGACAGCTTTGAACACTGAAGCTTTCTTT	CASSLTALNTEAFF	TRBJ1-1	NA	NA	TRBV7-2
TGTGCCAGCAGCCCGGACAGGGGCCCAGATACGCAGTATTTT	CASSPDRGPDTQYF	TRBJ2-3	TRBD1	NA	TRBV7-9
TGTGCCACCAGCAGAGATTCTACGGGGTACAATGAGCAGTTCTTC	CATSRDSTGYNEQFF	TRBJ2-1	NA	once	TRBV15
TGTGCCAGCAGCCAAGGGTTAGGAACGACTTACAATGAGCAGTTCTTC	CASSQGLGTTYNEQFF	TRBJ2-1	NA	NA	TRBV14
TGTGCCAGCAGTTTCGACAGGGGGCAACGCAATGAGCAGTTCTTC	CASSFDRGQRNEQFF	TRBJ2-1	TRBD1	NA	TRBV5-5
TGTGCCAGCAGCGCCAGGGTTATGAACACTGAAGCTTTCTTT	CASSARVMNTEAFF	TRBJ1-1	NA	NA	TRBV7-2
TGCAGTGCTAGTGCGCCACAGGGGGCGGGCTATGGCTACACCTTC	CSASAPQGAGYGYTF	TRBJ1-2	TRBD1	NA	TRBV20-1
TGTGCCAGTAGTTGGCAGGTGAGCTACGAGCAGTACTTC	CASSWQVSYEQYF	TRBJ2-7	NA	NA	TRBV19